The source of this T cell receptor beta chain is a study of blood T cell repertoires in COVID-19. Across the whole study: Sources were T cells, B-cell-depleted T cells, or PBMCs; the material itself was cDNA or gDNA.

Enrolment of Seattle patients took place during active infection, and they were followed longitudinally. Authors' methods: Estimation of nucleated cell counts relied on the amplification of reference gene primers. The table came from immunoSEQ multiplex PCR; TCRdb's copy has only in-frame clones and leaves some out. That table supplies the V and J calls and clone size; D and trimming were determined from the DNA. The sample holds 400,000 or so clones, about 90% seen once. V was pared by 1 base and J by 9 bases, with 17 bases of the junction left unmatched. The CDR3 runs to 18 residues. Looked up from germline, CDR1 is LGHDT and CDR2 is YNNKEL (reference sequence).

The sequenced sample consisted of peripheral blood. The V and J genes are TRBV3-1 (or the pseudogene TRBV3-2) and TRBJ2-7; 11 bases fit TRBD2. The TCR sequence derives from a man aged 18-30 years with COVID-19, enrolled during active disease. CDR3 region: CASSQAQELAGAAKAQYF. The CDR3 DNA reads TGTGCCAGCAGCCAAGCGCAGGAACTAGCGGGGGCGGCTAAAGCGCAGTACTTC.